This entry concerns a single T cell receptor (beta chain). What it recognizes is unknown. These data are taken from a study of radiation and T cells in renal cell carcinoma. Whole-study results and caveats: In blood, top tumor clones expanded by 2 weeks, shrinking by 4.

Per the germline V gene, CDR1 is MNHNS and CDR2 is SASEGT. This CDR3 spans 14 amino acids. Deletions cut 7 bases from V and 6 bases from J, with 16 bases between. Sequenced by immunoSEQ multiplex PCR; TCRdb stores in-frame clones only, minus some. The table lists about 59,000 clones, 65% to 80% of them singletons, with 6% to 9.5% in the top ten. As to time point: baseline pretreatment blood. Specified treatment: 15 Gy SBRT to primary tumor, nephrectomy 4 weeks later. The TCR was taken from a man in his 60s with renal cell carcinoma. The chain combines TRBV6-1 with TRBJ2-1, with no clear D. This specimen consisted of blood, obtained from a patient whose treatment included radiotherapy and nephrectomy. CDR3 nucleotides: TGTGCCAGCATAGGCACCCTCCCCCCCAATGAGCAGTTCTTC. It encodes CASIGTLPPNEQFF.